Given below is one T cell receptor beta chain in context. Its specificity is not known. Possible read error: a much larger clone is one base away. The CDR3 is 12 residues long. CDR1 and CDR2 from the germline V gene are SGHDT and YYEEEE. The data originate from a study of T cells in Graves' hyperthyroidism and ophthalmopathy. Study-wide findings and caveats: Ophthalmopathy onset followed model prediction by a median roughly 6 months. Ophthalmopathy could be told apart from stable hyperthyroidism with a 13 V-J model.

Template material for amplifying TCR beta CDR3 regions consisted of RNA transcripts. First-round RT-PCR of the TCR CDR3 relied on the HTBI primer set. One entry per CDR3 protein, called by TCRdb with MiXCR from the multiplex PCR reads. The sample consists of fewer than 400,000 distinct CDR3 sequences, more than 15% of them appearing once. From approximately 9.5 ml of fresh peripheral blood, PBMCs were isolated. The specimen was blood. The sequence was obtained from a young woman with Graves' hyperthyroidism that later progressed to Graves' ophthalmopathy. The rearrangement joins TRBV5-6 to TRBJ2-2; possibly TRBD2 for D (6 bases). This CDR3 reads CPSSPGVGELFF. Written as DNA, the CDR3 is TGTCCCAGCAGCCCGGGGGTAGGGGAGCTGTTTTTT.